Reported below is one T cell receptor (beta chain). This record comes from a study of blood T cell repertoires in COVID-19. As originally analysed: For nucleated cells, counts were estimated from reference gene primer amplification. The protocol was immunoSEQ multiplex PCR, while the TCRdb copy is restricted to in-frame clones and leaves out a portion. The V and J calls and clone size were taken over from that table, and D and trimming were inferred from the DNA. In the table there are approximately 140,000 clones, approximately 80% of which are singletons. Trimming shortened V by 7 bases and J by 4 bases, and 12 bases separated the two germline ends. CDR3 length: 13 amino acids.

This TCR was recovered from a man in his sixties with active or convalescent COVID-19. The chain links TRBV12-3 or TRBV12-4 to TRBJ2-3, with D possibly being TRBD2 (5 bases). Sequencing used peripheral blood. Written as DNA, the CDR3 is TGTGCCAGCATGTCCAACGGGGCAGATACGCAGTATTTT. As protein: CASMSNGADTQYF.